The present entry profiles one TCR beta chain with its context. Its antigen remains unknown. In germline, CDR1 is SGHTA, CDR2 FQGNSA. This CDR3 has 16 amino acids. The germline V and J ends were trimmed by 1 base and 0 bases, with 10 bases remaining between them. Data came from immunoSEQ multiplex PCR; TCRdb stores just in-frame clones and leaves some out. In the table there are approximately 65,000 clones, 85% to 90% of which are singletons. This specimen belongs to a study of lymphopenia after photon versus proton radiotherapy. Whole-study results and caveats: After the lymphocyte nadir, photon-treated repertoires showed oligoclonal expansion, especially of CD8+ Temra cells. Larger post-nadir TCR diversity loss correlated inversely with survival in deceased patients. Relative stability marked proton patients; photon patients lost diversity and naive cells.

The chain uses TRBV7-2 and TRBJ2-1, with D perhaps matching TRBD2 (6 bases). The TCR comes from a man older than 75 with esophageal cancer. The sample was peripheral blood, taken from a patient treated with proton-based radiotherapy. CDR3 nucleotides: TGTGCCAGCAGCTTAGGGCGGGACTCCTCCTACAATGAGCAGTTCTTC. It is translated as CASSLGRDSSYNEQFF.